Sequencing of this TCR beta chain was carried out in a study of blood T cell repertoires in COVID-19. Across the study: Some COVID-19 samples were acute and others convalescent; all came from the United States, Italy and Spain. Nucleic acid was either cDNA or gDNA, and it came from T cells, B-cell-depleted T cells, or PBMCs.

In the study's own analysis: Scientists estimated how many nucleated cells there were by amplifying reference gene primers. The repertoire was sequenced with immunoSEQ multiplex PCR; TCRdb's copy has only in-frame clones and lacks some. The DNA was the basis for D and trimming; V, J and clone size are from that table. There are approximately 170,000 clones in the sample; roughly nine tenths occur only once, and 2.5% to 4% lies in the top ten. This clone occurred once. The CDR3 runs 14 residues. The V and J ends lost 4 bases and 3 bases, in that order; junction bases with no gene match: 5. Germline lookup yields CDR1 SGHRS and CDR2 YFSETQ.

V and J are TRBV5-1 and TRBJ2-7, with 9 bases identical to TRBD2. Source material: peripheral blood. The TCR sequence derives from a man between 65 and 80 years old with acute or convalescent COVID-19. DNA of the CDR3: TGCGCCAGCAGCGACCCTAGCGGGAACTACGAGCAGTACTTC. It is translated as CASSDPSGNYEQYF.